The 5 T cell receptor beta chains given below trace back to one sample, sequenced in a study of blood T cell repertoires in COVID-19. Produced via immunoSEQ multiplex PCR; TCRdb's table is partial and in-frame only. Of approximately 300,000 clones listed, 70% to 90% are singletons. The sequenced sample was PBMCs or T cells enriched from blood (not recorded which). These receptors were taken from a woman younger than 35 who had recovered from COVID-19.

Comments on this clone: Being one base from a much bigger clone, this may be a read error. The J gene is TRBJ2-7, the V gene TRBV28, with D hard to call. The V end was cut by 4 bases, the J end by 1 base, with 5 bases between. CDR1 and CDR2 from the germline V gene are MDHEN and SYDVKM. The CDR3 has 12 amino acids. The CDR3 DNA sequence: TGTGCCAGCAGTTACTGGTCCTACGAGCAGTACTTC. Translated, it gives CASSYWSYEQYF.

This clone was recorded a few times. The chain uses TRBV19 and TRBJ1-2, with 12 bases aligning to TRBD1. The V gene end was trimmed by 7 bases and the J gene end by 3 bases; junction bases not matched to a gene: 15. The CDR3 has 18 residues. CDR1 is LNHDA, CDR2 SQIVND, per germline (reference sequence). DNA of the CDR3: TGTGCCAGTATCGCAACACCGGGACAGGGGGCGCCGGACTATGGCTACACCTTC. Protein: CASIATPGQGAPDYGYTF.

V usage is TRBV29-1 and J usage is TRBJ2-5; the match to TRBD1 covers 9 bases. Per the germline V gene, CDR1 is SQVTM and CDR2 is ANQGSEA. V lost 4 bases and J lost 5; bases outside the gene matches: 5. This CDR3 spans 13 amino acids. The CDR3 loop reads CSVGTGEGETQYF. CDR3 sequence (DNA): TGCAGCGTTGGGACAGGGGAGGGGGAGACCCAGTACTTC.

Concerning this clone itself: A read error is possible here, since a much larger clone lies one base away. This chain links TRBV2 with TRBJ2-3; 12 positions match TRBD2. The CDR3 contains 15 residues. V dropped 4 bases and J dropped 2; count of bases not matched to a gene: 1. CDR1 and CDR2 from the germline V gene are SNHLY and FYNNEI. The CDR3 loop is CASSGTSGNTDTQYF. The CDR3 nucleotides read TGTGCCAGCAGTGGGACTAGCGGGAACACAGATACGCAGTATTTT.

V and J are TRBV5-1 and TRBJ2-7; 8 nucleotides line up with TRBD1. J gave up 6 bases and V 0 bases, and 8 bases lay outside the gene matches. There are 15 residues in the CDR3. CDR1 is SGHRS and CDR2 is YFSETQ in the germline V gene. The CDR3 protein is CASSLAPGQAFEQYF. Written as DNA, the CDR3 is TGCGCCAGCAGCTTGGCACCGGGACAGGCCTTCGAGCAGTACTTC.